This TCR beta chain was sequenced for a study of PD-L1 blockade in urothelial cancer. Whole-study context: Patients had received 0 to 3 prior chemotherapy regimens. When blood samples were assessed, the median T cell count was about 140,000.

The repertoire was sequenced with immunoSEQ multiplex PCR; TCRdb's copy has only in-frame clones and lacks some. The top ten hold 2.4% of the sample, which has approximately 120,000 clones, about 82% seen once. Time point reported: peripheral blood 6 weeks after treatment start. The TCR originated in a man aged 45-65 years with urothelial cancer. The sample was PBMCs, taken around atezolizumab (anti-PD-L1) treatment.

DNA of the CDR3: TGTGCCAGCAGCAAGTTGACAGGGTTGAAGTACTATGGCTACACCTTC. Protein sequence: CASSKLTGLKYYGYTF. The V and J genes are TRBV21-1 and TRBJ1-2; the D segment call TRBD1 is taken from the table without a DNA check. TRBV21-1 has pseudogene status. The CDR3 sequence is 16 residues long.